Listed below are T cell receptor beta chains from one sample, sequenced in a study of blood T cell repertoires in COVID-19. Clones were sequenced by immunoSEQ multiplex PCR, and TCRdb holds only the in-frame ones, with some missing. Among about 160,000 clones listed, approximately 88% were seen once. The sequencing sample was made of peripheral blood. The receptors were gathered from an elderly woman with active or convalescent COVID-19. CDR3s include the opening cysteine and the closing phenylalanine or tryptophan. D genes are given only for firm matches. Clone size is stated in some rows and not others, as once, few, many or a class when expanded.

TGTGCCAGCTCACCCGGGACACCGGGAAGTGCTGGGGCCAACGTCCTGACTTTC | CASSPGTPGSAGANVLTF | . | TRBJ2-6 | TRBV18 | . | 18
TGCGCCAGCAGCCAAGCGGTCGGGAACACCGGGGAGCTGTTTTTT | CASSQAVGNTGELFF | . | TRBJ2-2 | TRBV4-3 | . | 15
TGCGCCAGCAGCCAATCCCCGACAGGGCCTGAGGAAAAACTGTTTTTT | CASSQSPTGPEEKLFF | TRBD1 | TRBJ1-4 | TRBV4-3 | . | 16
TGTGCCAGCTCTGCGTACCAAGAGACCCAGTACTTC | CASSAYQETQYF | . | TRBJ2-5 | TRBV18 | . | 12
TGTGCCAGCAGGGGTGACTCCTACGAGCAATACTTC | CASRGDSYEQYF | . | TRBJ2-7 | TRBV2 | . | 12
TGTGCCAGTATTCGAATGACAGGGGGTACCGGGGAGCTGTTTTTT | CASIRMTGGTGELFF | TRBD1 | TRBJ2-2 | TRBV19 | . | 15
TGTGCCAGCAGTGAACCCCGGGGAGGGCCAGAGACCCAGTACTTC | CASSEPRGGPETQYF | TRBD2 | TRBJ2-5 | TRBV25-1 | . | 15
TGTGCTAGTGGTTTGGTACTGGGGGACAGACCTGAAGCTTTCTTT | CASGLVLGDRPEAFF | TRBD1 | TRBJ1-1 | TRBV12-5 | . | 15
TGTGCCAGTATCCCTCGTGGGGGACAGCCGAACACCGGGGAGCTGTTTTTT | CASIPRGGQPNTGELFF | TRBD1 | TRBJ2-2 | TRBV19 | . | 17
TGTGCCAGCAGCGTAACCTGGAGGGAGACCCAGTACTTC | CASSVTWRETQYF | . | TRBJ2-5 | TRBV9 | . | 13
TGCGCCAGCAGTGAGTCTTGGACAGGGGCCCAGCCCCAGCATTTT | CASSESWTGAQPQHF | TRBD1 | TRBJ1-5 | TRBV10-1 | . | 15
TGTGCCAGCAGCTTTGCAGGGTTTTACGAGCAGTACTTC | CASSFAGFYEQYF | . | TRBJ2-7 | TRBV5-5 | once | 13
TGTGCCAGCAGCTTAGCGTATCCTAGCGGGGGCTCTGAGCAGTTCTTC | CASSLAYPSGGSEQFF | TRBD2 | TRBJ2-1 | TRBV7-9 | . | 16
TGTGCCAGCAGTGACCCCGGGAGGAGCTCTGGAAACACCATATATTTT | CASSDPGRSSGNTIYF | . | TRBJ1-3 | TRBV6-2/TRBV6-3 | . | 16
TGTGCCAGCAGCCAAGTTCATGTCGGTTCACCCCTCCACTTT | CASSQVHVGSPLHF | . | TRBJ1-6 | TRBV4-2 | . | 14
TGTGCCAGTAGTATGGGGGACAGGGGAGGTAATTCACCCCTCCACTTT | CASSMGDRGGNSPLHF | TRBD1 | TRBJ1-6 | TRBV19 | once | 16
TGTGCCAGCAGTGCCGGTGGGACAGGGGCTGAAAAACTGTTTTTT | CASSAGGTGAEKLFF | TRBD1 | TRBJ1-4 | TRBV2 | . | 15
TGTGCCAGCTCACCACCGGCCAGGAACACCGGGGAGCTGTTTTTT | CASSPPARNTGELFF | . | TRBJ2-2 | TRBV18 | . | 15
TGTGCCAGCAGCCAAGTATTAAACTATGGCTACACCTTC | CASSQVLNYGYTF | . | TRBJ1-2 | TRBV3-1/TRBV3-2 | . | 13
TGTGCCAGCAGTGAGCCGAGCCGGGGTCTCTCCTACGAGCAGTACTTC | CASSEPSRGLSYEQYF | . | TRBJ2-7 | TRBV6-1 | . | 16
TGTGCCAGCAGTTCGGGACACAAGGATTACGAGCAGTACTTC | CASSSGHKDYEQYF | . | TRBJ2-7 | TRBV27 | . | 14
TGTGCCAGTAGTACCGACAGGGAGAGAAGGGGAAACTATGGCTACACCTTC | CASSTDRERRGNYGYTF | TRBD1 | TRBJ1-2 | TRBV19 | . | 17
TGCAGCGTCCGCGGACAGGAGAACACTGAAGCTTTCTTT | CSVRGQENTEAFF | TRBD1 | TRBJ1-1 | TRBV29-1 | few | 13
TGTGCCAGCAGTTACTCGTCAGACCAAGAGACCCAGTACTTC | CASSYSSDQETQYF | . | TRBJ2-5 | TRBV6-5 | . | 14
TGTGCCAGCAGACCGACAGAGTCCTATAACTATGGCTACACCTTC | CASRPTESYNYGYTF | . | TRBJ1-2 | TRBV6-5 | . | 15
TGTGCCAGCAGCCAAGAGTATAGCGGGAATGAGCAGTTCTTC | CASSQEYSGNEQFF | TRBD2 | TRBJ2-1 | TRBV4-2 | . | 14
TGTGCCAGCAGCCGACAGGGGCTCGGTGAAAAACTGTTTTTT | CASSRQGLGEKLFF | TRBD1 | TRBJ1-4 | TRBV11-3 | . | 14
TGTGCCAGCAATGACAGGGGGGATACTGAAGCTTTCTTT | CASNDRGDTEAFF | TRBD1 | TRBJ1-1 | TRBV25-1 | once | 13
TGTGCCACCCCTAGTCGGAGCTCCTACAATGAGCAGTTCTTC | CATPSRSSYNEQFF | . | TRBJ2-1 | TRBV24-1 | . | 14
TGTGCCAGCTCACCGTACGAGGGGAGGAATGAGCAGTTCTTC | CASSPYEGRNEQFF | . | TRBJ2-1 | TRBV18 | . | 14
TGTGCCAGCAGTAGAGGGACAGTCAAGAACACTGAAGCTTTCTTT | CASSRGTVKNTEAFF | TRBD1 | TRBJ1-1 | TRBV27 | . | 15
TGTGCCAGCAGCCGGCAGGGGGTGGGCGAAAAACTGTTTTTT | CASSRQGVGEKLFF | TRBD1 | TRBJ1-4 | TRBV7-9 | . | 14
TGTGCCAGCAGCTTAGTTCGGGAGGGAAACACCATATATTTT | CASSLVREGNTIYF | . | TRBJ1-3 | TRBV7-2 | . | 14